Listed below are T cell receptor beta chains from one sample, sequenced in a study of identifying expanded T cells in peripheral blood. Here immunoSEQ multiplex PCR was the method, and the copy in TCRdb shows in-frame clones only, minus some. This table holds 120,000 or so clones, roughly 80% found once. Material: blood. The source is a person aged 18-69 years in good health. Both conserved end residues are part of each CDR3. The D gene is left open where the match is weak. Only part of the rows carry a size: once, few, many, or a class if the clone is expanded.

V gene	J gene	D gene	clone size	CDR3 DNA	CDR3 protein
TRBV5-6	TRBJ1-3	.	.	TGTGCCAGCAGCCCGGGACCGAACTCTGGAAACACCATATATTTT	CASSPGPNSGNTIYF
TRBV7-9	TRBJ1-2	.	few	TGTGCCAGCAGCTTTGGGACGTTCGATGGCTACACCTTC	CASSFGTFDGYTF
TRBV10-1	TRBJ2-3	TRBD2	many	TGCGCCAGCAGTGAGCCAGGCGGGGGACGAGATACGCAGTATTTT	CASSEPGGGRDTQYF
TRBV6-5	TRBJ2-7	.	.	TGTGCCAGCAGTACAGAATCCACCTACGAGCAGTACTTC	CASSTESTYEQYF
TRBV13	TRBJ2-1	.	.	TGTGCCAGCAGCCCCGGGACTGGGCGGCATGAGCAGTTCTTC	CASSPGTGRHEQFF
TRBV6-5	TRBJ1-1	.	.	TGTGCCAGCAGTTACGAGGTGAACACTGAAGCTTTCTTT	CASSYEVNTEAFF
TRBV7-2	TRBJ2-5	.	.	TGTGCCAGCAGCATTCAGGACGGCCAAGAGACCCAGTACTTC	CASSIQDGQETQYF
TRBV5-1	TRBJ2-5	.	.	TGCGCCAGCAGCTTCCTGGGTAGCGGTCAAGAGACCCAGTACTTC	CASSFLGSGQETQYF
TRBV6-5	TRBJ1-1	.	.	TGTGCCAGCACCCCGGGGAGGGACACTGAAGCTTTCTTT	CASTPGRDTEAFF
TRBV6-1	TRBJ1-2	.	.	TGTGCCAGCAGTGAAGGGTGGGGGCAGAACTATGGCTACACCTTC	CASSEGWGQNYGYTF
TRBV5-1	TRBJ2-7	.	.	TGCGCCAGCAGCTTGGGCGGGACACCCCCCTACGAGCAGTACTTC	CASSLGGTPPYEQYF
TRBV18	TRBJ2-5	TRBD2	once	TGTGCCAGCTCACCACCTAGCGGGGGAGGCGAGACCCAGTACTTC	CASSPPSGGGETQYF
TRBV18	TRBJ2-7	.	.	TGTGCCAGCTCTCCCACCAGGAACCACGAGCAGTACTTC	CASSPTRNHEQYF
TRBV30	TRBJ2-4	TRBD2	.	TGTGCCTGGAGTGTGGAGCGGGGCGGTAACATTCAGTACTTC	CAWSVERGGNIQYF
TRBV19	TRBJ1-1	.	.	TGTGCCAGTAGTACCCCGGACGGTTGGAACACTGAAGCTTTCTTT	CASSTPDGWNTEAFF
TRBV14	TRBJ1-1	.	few	TGTGCCAGCAGCCAAGACGCCAGGGTGGTCATGAACACTGAAGCTTTCTTT	CASSQDARVVMNTEAFF
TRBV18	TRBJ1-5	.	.	TGTGCCAGCTCACCAATGGGTCCAGACATACGCAATCAGCCCCAGCATTTT	CASSPMGPDIRNQPQHF
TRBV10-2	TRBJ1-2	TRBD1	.	TGCGCCAGCCTTAGACCCCAGGGGGCTAATGGCTACACCTTC	CASLRPQGANGYTF
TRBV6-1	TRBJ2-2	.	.	TGTGCCAGCAGTGAATACGAAGCCGGGGAGCTGTTTTTT	CASSEYEAGELFF
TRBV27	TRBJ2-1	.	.	TGTGCCAGCAGTTTCTTGGGATTCTCCTACAATGAGCAGTTCTTC	CASSFLGFSYNEQFF
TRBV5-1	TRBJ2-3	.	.	TGCGCCAGCAGCTTGGCCGGCGGAGGGTCAGATACGCAGTATTTT	CASSLAGGGSDTQYF
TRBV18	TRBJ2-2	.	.	TGTGCCAGCTCACCCCCAGGGACCGGGGAGCTGTTTTTT	CASSPPGTGELFF
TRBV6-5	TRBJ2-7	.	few	TGTGCCAGCAGTTATTCCAGTTTGGGTTCGTACGAGCAGTACTTC	CASSYSSLGSYEQYF
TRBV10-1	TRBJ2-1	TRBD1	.	TGCGCCAGCAGTTCAGCCGGGACAGGGACCAATGAGCAGTTCTTC	CASSSAGTGTNEQFF
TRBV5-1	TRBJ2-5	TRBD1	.	TGCGCCAGCAGCCTTAACAGGGGGATACAAGAGACCCAGTACTTC	CASSLNRGIQETQYF
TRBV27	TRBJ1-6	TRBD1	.	TGTGCCAGCAGTGAGACAGGGGTCAATTCACCCCTCCACTTT	CASSETGVNSPLHF
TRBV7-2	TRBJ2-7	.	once	TGTGCCAGCAGCTTAACCGGACAGTCAAGCTCCTACGAGCAGTACTTC	CASSLTGQSSSYEQYF
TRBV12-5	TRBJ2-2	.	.	TGTGCTAGTGGTTTGGTACTAGAGGGTTCCGGGGAGCTGTTTTTT	CASGLVLEGSGELFF
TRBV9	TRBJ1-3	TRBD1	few	TGTGCCAGCAGCACCCGACAGGGCTTGAGCTCTGGAAACACCATATATTTT	CASSTRQGLSSGNTIYF
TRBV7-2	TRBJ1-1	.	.	TGTGCCAGCAGCTTGCGGTTATCGGCCACTGAAGCTTTCTTT	CASSLRLSATEAFF
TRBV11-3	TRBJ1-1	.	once	TGTGCCAGCAGCCCCGATACTGAAGCTTTCTTT	CASSPDTEAFF
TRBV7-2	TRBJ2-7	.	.	TGTGCCAGCAGCTTAGGCCTTATTGAGCCCTACGAGCAGTACTTC	CASSLGLIEPYEQYF
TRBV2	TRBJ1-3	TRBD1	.	TGTGCCAGCAAAGGACCGGGACAGGGCTCTGGAAACACCATATATTTT	CASKGPGQGSGNTIYF
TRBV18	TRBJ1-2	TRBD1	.	TGTGCCAGCTCGTCCGACAGGGCAACTAACTATGGCTACACCTTC	CASSSDRATNYGYTF
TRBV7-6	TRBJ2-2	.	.	TGTGCCAGCAGCTTAGGTTCAGCTTTATCAGCGAACACCGGGGAGCTGTTTTTT	CASSLGSALSANTGELFF
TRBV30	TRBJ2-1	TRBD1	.	TGTGCCTGGATCCCCTCAGGGACAGTAAGTCGAAATGAGCAGTTCTTC	CAWIPSGTVSRNEQFF
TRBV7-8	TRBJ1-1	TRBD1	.	TGTGCCAGCACCATAGGGGACAGGGGGAGTAAGATAGCTTTCTTT	CASTIGDRGSKIAFF
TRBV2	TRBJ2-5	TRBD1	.	TGTGCCAGCAGATGGACAGGGACTTTACAAGAGACCCAGTACTTC	CASRWTGTLQETQYF